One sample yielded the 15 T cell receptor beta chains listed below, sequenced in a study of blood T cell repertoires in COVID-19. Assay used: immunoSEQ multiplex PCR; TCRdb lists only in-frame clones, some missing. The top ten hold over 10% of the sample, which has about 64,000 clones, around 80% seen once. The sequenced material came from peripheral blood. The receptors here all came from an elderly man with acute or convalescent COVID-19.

Here the CDR3 reads CATSDQTPGGNTEAFF. In DNA form, the CDR3 reads TGTGCCACCAGTGACCAGACTCCAGGGGGGAACACTGAAGCTTTCTTT. The rearrangement uses TRBV24-1 and TRBJ1-1; 7 bases match TRBD1. Germline V gives CDR1 KGHDR, CDR2 SFDVKD. Trimming at V came to 4 bases and at J to 1 base, leaving 8 bases not matched to a gene. CDR3 length: 16 amino acids.

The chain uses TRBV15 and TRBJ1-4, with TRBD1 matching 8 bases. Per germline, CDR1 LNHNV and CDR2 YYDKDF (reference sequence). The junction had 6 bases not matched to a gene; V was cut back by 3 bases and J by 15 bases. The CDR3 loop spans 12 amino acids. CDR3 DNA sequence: TGTGCCACCAGCAGGGACAGGGCCCTTTTGTTTTTT. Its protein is CATSRDRALLFF.

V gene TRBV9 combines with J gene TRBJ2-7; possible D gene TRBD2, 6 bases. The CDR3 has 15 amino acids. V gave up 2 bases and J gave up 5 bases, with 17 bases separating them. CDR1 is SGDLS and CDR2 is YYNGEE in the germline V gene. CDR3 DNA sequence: TGTGCCAGCAGCGTTGACGGCGGGATGATCGACGAGCAGTACTTC. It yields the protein CASSVDGGMIDEQYF.

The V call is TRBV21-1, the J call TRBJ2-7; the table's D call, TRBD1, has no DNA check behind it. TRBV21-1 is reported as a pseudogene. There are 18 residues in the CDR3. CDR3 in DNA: TGTGCCAGCAGCAAAAGGTGGGGACAGGTCGTTTCGACCTACGAGCAGTACTTC. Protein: CASSKRWGQVVSTYEQYF.

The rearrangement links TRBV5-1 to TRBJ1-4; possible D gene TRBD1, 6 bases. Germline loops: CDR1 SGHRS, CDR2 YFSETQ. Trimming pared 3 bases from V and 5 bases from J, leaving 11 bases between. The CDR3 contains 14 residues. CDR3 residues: CASSYDTGNEKLFF. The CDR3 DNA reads TGCGCCAGCAGCTACGACACAGGGAATGAAAAACTGTTTTTT.

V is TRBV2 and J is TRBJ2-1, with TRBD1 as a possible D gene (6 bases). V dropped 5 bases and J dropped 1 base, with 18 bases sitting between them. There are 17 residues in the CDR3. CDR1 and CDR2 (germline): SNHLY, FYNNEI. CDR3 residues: CASSYTGPRASYNEQFF. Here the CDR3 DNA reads TGTGCCAGCAGTTACACAGGGCCACGGGCTTCCTACAATGAGCAGTTCTTC.

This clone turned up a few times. CDR3 in amino acids: CSVVAAGAGNTIYF. The CDR3 coding sequence is TGCAGCGTTGTAGCCGCAGGGGCTGGAAACACCATATATTTT. This rearrangement joins TRBV29-1 to TRBJ1-3; D may be TRBD1 (6 bases). CDR1 and CDR2 (germline): SQVTM, ANQGSEA. CDR3 length equals 14 residues. Trimming left V 4 bases short and J 2 bases short, with 12 bases between.

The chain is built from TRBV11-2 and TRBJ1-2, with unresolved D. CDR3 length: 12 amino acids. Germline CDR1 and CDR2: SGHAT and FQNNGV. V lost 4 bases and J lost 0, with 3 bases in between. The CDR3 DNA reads TGTGCCAGCAGCTCCTCTAACTATGGCTACACCTTC. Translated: CASSSSNYGYTF.

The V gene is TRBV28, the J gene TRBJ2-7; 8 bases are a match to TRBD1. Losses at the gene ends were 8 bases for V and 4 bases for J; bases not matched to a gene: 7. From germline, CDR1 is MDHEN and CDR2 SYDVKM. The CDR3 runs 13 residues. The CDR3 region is CASRQTGVYEQYF. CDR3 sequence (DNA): TGTGCCAGCCGCCAGACAGGGGTTTACGAGCAGTACTTC.

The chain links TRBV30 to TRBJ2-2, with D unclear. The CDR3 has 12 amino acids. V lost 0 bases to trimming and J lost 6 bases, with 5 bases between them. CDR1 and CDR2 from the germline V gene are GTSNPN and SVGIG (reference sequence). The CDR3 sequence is CAWSVLAGELFF. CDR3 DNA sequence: TGTGCCTGGAGTGTACTGGCCGGGGAGCTGTTTTTT.

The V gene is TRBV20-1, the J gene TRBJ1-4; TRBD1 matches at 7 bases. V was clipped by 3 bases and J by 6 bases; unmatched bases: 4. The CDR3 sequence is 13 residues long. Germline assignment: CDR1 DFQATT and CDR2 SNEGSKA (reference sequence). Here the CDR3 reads CSASQGVYEKLFF. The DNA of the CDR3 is TGCAGTGCTAGTCAGGGGGTTTATGAAAAACTGTTTTTT.

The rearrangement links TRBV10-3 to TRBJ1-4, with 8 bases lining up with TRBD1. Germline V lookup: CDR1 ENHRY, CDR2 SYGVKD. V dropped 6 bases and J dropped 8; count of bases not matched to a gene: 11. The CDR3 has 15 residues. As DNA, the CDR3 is TGTGCCATCAGGGGGGAAGGACAGGGAAGCGAAAAACTGTTTTTT. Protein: CAIRGEGQGSEKLFF.

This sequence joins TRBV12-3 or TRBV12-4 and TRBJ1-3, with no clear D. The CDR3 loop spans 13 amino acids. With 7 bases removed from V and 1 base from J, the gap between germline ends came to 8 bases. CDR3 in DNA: TGTGCCAGCACCCCCTATTCTGGAAACACCATATATTTT. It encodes CASTPYSGNTIYF.

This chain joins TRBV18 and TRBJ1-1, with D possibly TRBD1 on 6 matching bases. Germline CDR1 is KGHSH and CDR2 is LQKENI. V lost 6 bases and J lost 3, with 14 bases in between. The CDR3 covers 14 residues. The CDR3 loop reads CASSGFAGDTEAFF. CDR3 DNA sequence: TGTGCCAGCTCGGGATTTGCAGGGGACACTGAAGCTTTCTTT.

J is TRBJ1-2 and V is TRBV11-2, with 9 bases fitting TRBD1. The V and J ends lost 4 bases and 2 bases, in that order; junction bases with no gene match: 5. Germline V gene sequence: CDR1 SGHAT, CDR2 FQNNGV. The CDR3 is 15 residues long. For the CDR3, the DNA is TGTGCCAGCAGCTCCGCTGGGACAGGGAACTATGGCTACACCTTC. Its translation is CASSSAGTGNYGYTF.